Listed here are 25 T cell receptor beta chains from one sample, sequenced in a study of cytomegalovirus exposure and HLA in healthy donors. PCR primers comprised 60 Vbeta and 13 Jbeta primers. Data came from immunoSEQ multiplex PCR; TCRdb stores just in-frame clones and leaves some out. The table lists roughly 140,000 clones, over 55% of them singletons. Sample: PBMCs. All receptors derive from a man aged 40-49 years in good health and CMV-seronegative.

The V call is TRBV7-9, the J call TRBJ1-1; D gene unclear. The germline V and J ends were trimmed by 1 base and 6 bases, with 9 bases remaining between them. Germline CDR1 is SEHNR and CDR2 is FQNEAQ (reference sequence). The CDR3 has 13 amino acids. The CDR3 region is CASSLDVYSEAFF. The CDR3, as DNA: TGTGCCAGCAGCTTAGATGTTTACTCTGAAGCTTTCTTT.

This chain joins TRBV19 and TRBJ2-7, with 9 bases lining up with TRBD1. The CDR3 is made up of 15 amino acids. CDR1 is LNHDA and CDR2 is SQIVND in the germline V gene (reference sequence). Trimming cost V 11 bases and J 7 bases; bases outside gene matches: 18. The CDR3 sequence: CAPPPGDRESGEQYF. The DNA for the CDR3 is TGTGCCCCTCCCCCCGGGGACAGGGAATCAGGGGAGCAGTACTTC.

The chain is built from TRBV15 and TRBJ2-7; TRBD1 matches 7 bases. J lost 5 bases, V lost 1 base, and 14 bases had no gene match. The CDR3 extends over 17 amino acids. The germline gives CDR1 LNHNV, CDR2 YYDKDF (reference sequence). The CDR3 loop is CATSRGLQGPRLDEQYF. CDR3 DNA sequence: TGTGCCACCAGCAGAGGACTACAGGGGCCCCGTCTGGACGAGCAGTACTTC.

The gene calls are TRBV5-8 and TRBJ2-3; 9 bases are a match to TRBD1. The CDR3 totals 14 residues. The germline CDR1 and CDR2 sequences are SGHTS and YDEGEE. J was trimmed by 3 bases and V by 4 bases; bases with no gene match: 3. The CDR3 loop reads CASSLGTGTDTQYF. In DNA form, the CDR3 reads TGTGCCAGCAGCCTCGGGACAGGGACAGATACGCAGTATTTT.

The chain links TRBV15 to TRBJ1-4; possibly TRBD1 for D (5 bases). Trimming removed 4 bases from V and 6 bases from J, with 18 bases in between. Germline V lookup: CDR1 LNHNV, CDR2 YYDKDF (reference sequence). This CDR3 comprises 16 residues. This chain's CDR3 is CATSKGHRRGDEKLFF. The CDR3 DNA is TGTGCCACCAGCAAGGGGCACCGGAGGGGTGATGAAAAACTGTTTTTT.

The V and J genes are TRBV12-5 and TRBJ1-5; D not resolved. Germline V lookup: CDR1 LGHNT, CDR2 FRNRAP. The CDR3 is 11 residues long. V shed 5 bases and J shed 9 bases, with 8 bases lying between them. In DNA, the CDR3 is TGTGCTAGTGGTCCACGGGGGCCCCAGCATTTT. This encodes CASGPRGPQHF. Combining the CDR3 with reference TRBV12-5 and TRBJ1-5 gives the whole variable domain DARVTQTPRHKVTEMGQEVTMRCQPILGHNTVFWYRQTMMQGLELLAYFRNRAPLDDSGMPKDRFSAEMPDATLATLKIQPSEPRDSAVYFCASGPRGPQHFGDGTRLSIL.

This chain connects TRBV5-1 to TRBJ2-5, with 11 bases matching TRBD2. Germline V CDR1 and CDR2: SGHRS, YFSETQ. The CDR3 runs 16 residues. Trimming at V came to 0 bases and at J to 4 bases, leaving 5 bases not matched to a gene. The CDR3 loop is CASSLASGGRRETQYF. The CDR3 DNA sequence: TGCGCCAGCAGCTTGGCTAGCGGGGGGCGGAGAGAGACCCAGTACTTC.

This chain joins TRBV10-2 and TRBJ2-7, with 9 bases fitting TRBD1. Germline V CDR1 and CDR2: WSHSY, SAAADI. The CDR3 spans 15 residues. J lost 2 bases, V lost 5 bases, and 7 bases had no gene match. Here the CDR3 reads CASSPDRGKTYEQYF. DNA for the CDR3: TGCGCCAGCAGTCCGGACAGGGGCAAAACCTACGAGCAGTACTTC.

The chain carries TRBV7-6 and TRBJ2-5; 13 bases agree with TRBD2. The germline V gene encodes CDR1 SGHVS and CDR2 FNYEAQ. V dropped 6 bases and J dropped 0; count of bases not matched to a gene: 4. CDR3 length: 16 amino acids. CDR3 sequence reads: CASSRGLAGDQETQYF. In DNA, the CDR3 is TGTGCCAGCAGTCGAGGACTAGCGGGGGACCAAGAGACCCAGTACTTC.

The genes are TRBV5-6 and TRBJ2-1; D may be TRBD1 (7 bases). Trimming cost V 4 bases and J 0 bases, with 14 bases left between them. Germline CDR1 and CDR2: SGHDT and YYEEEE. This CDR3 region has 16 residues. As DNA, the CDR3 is TGTGCCAGCAGCGGGGCAGGGGGGAACTCCTACAATGAGCAGTTCTTC. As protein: CASSGAGGNSYNEQFF. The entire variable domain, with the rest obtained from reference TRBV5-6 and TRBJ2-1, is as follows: DAGVTQSPTHLIKTRGQQVTLRCSPKSGHDTVSWYQQALGQGPQFIFQYYEEEERQRGNFPDRFSGHQFPNYSSELNVNALLLGDSALYLCASSGAGGNSYNEQFFGPGTRLTVL.

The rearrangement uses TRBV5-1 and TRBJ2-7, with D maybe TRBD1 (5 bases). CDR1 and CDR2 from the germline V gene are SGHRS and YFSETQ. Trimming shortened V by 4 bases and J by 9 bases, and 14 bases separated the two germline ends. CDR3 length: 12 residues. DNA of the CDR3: TGCGCCAGCAGCGACCAGGGTAACGGGCAGTACTTC. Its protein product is CASSDQGNGQYF. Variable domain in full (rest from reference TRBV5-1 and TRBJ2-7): KAGVTQTPRYLIKTRGQQVTLSCSPISGHRSVSWYQQTPGQGLQFLFEYFSETQRNKGNFPGRFSGRQFSNSRSEMNVSTLELGDSALYLCASSDQGNGQYFGPGTRLTVT.

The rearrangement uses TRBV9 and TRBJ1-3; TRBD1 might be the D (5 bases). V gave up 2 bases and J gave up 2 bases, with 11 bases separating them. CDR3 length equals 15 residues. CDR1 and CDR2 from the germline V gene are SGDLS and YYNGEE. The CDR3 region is CASSVRGEAGNTIYF. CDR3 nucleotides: TGTGCCAGCAGCGTCAGAGGGGAGGCTGGAAACACCATATATTTT.

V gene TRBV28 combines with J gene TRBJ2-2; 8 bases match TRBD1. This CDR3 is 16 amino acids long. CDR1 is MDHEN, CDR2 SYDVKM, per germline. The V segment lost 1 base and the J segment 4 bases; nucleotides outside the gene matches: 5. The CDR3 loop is CASSLSTGAVTGELFF. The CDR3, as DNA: TGTGCCAGCAGTTTATCGACAGGGGCGGTCACCGGGGAGCTGTTTTTT.

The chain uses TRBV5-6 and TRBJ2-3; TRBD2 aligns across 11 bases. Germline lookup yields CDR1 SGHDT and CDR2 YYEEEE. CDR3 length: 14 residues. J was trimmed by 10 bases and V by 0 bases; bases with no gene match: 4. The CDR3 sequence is CASSLGLAGRAQYF. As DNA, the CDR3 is TGTGCCAGCAGCTTGGGACTAGCGGGGCGGGCGCAGTATTTT.

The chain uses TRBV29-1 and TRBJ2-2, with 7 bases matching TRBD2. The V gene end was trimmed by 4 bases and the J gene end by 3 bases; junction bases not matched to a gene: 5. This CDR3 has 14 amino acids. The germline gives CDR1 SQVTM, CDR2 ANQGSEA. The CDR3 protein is CSVGGGLDTGELFF. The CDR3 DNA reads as TGCAGCGTTGGGGGGGGACTCGACACCGGGGAGCTGTTTTTT.

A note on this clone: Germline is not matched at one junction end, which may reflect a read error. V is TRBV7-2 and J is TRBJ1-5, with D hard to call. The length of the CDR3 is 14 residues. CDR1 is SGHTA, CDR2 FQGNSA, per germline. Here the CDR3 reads CASSLGGYNQPQNF. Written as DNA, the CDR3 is TGTGCCAGCAGCTTAGGAGGGTACAATCAGCCCCAGAATTTT.

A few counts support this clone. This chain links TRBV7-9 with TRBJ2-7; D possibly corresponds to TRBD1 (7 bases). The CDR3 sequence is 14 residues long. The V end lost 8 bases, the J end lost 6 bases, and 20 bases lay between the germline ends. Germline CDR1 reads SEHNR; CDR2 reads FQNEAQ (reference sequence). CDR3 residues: CASSPQGGAGEQYF. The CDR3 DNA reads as TGTGCCAGCTCCCCTCAGGGGGGCGCAGGCGAGCAGTACTTC. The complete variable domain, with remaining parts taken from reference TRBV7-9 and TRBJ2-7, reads DTGVSQNPRHKITKRGQNVTFRCDPISEHNRLYWYRQTLGQGPEFLTYFQNEAQLEKSRLLSDRFSAERPKGSFSTLEIQRTEQGDSAMYLCASSPQGGAGEQYFGPGTRLTVT.

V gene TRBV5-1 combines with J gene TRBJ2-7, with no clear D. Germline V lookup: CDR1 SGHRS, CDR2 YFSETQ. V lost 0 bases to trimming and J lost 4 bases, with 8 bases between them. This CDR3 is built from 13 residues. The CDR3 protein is CASSLVREYEQYF. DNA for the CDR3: TGCGCCAGCAGCTTGGTTCGAGAATACGAGCAGTACTTC.

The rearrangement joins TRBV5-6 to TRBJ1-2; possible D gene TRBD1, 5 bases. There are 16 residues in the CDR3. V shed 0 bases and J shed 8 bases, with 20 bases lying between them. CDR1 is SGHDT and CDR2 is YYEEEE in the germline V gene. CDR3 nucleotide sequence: TGTGCCAGCAGCTTGGAGATGACAGCCTCAATTGACGGCTACACCTTC. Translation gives CASSLEMTASIDGYTF.

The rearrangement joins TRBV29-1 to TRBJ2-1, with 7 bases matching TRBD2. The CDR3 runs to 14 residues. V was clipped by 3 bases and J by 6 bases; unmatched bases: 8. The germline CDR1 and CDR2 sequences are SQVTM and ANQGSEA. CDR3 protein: CSVDRRTRGNEQFF. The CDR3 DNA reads TGCAGCGTTGATCGGAGGACTAGAGGCAATGAGCAGTTCTTC.

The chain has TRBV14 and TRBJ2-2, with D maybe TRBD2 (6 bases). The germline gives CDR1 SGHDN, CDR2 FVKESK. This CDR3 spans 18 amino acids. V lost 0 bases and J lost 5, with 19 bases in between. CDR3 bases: TGTGCCAGCAGCCAAGATGTCCGGCGGGGAACAAAAACCGGGGAGCTGTTTTTT. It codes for CASSQDVRRGTKTGELFF.

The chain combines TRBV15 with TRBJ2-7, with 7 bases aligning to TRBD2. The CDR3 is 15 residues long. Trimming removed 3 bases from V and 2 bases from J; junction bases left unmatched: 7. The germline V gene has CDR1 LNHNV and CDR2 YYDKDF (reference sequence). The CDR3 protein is CATSREGGSAYEQYF. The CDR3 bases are TGTGCCACCAGCAGGGAGGGAGGGTCGGCCTACGAGCAGTACTTC.

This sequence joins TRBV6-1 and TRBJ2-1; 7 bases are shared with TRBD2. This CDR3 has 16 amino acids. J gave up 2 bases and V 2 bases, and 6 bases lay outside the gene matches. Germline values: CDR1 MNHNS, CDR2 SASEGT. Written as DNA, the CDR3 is TGTGCCAGCAGTGAACAAAAGCGGGGAACCTACAATGAGCAGTTCTTC. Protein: CASSEQKRGTYNEQFF.

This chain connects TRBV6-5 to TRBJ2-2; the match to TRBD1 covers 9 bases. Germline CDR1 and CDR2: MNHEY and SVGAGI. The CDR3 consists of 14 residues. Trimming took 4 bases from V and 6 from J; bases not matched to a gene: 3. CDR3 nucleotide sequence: TGTGCCAGCAGTTTCCGACAGGGGGCCGGGGAGCTGTTTTTT. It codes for CASSFRQGAGELFF.

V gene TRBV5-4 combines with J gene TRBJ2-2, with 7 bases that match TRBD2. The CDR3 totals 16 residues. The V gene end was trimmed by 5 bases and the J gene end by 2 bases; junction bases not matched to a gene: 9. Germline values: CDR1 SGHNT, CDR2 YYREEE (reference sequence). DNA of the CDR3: TGTGCCAGCAGTCCGGGGTCGGGAGGAAACACCGGGGAGCTGTTTTTT. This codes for CASSPGSGGNTGELFF.